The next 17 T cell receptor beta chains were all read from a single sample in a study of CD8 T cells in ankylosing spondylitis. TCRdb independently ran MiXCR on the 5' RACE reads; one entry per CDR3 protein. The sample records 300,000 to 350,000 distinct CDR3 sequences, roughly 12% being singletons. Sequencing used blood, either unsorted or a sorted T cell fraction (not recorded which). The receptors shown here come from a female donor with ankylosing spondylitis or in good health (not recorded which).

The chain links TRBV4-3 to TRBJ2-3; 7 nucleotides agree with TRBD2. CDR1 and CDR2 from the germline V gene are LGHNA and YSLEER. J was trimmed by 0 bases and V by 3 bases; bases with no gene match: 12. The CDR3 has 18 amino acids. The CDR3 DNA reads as TGCGCCAGCAGCCAGGGGCTGACGGGAGGTTCTAGCACAGATACGCAGTATTTT. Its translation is CASSQGLTGGSSTDTQYF.

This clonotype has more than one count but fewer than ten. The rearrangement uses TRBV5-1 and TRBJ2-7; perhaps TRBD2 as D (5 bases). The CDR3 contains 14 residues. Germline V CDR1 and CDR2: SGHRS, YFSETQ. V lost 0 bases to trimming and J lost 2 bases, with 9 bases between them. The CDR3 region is CASSLEDFTYEQYF. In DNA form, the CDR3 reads TGCGCCAGCAGCTTGGAGGACTTTACCTACGAGCAGTACTTC.

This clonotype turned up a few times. DNA of the CDR3: TGTGCCAGCAGGGGGACAGGGGGCCGCAATGAGCAGTTCTTC. This gives the protein CASRGTGGRNEQFF. V usage is TRBV11-2 and J usage is TRBJ2-1; 12 positions agree with TRBD1. The V gene's germline CDR1 is SGHAT and CDR2 FQNNGV. J gave up 6 bases and V 6 bases, and 3 bases lay outside the gene matches. This CDR3 has 14 residues.

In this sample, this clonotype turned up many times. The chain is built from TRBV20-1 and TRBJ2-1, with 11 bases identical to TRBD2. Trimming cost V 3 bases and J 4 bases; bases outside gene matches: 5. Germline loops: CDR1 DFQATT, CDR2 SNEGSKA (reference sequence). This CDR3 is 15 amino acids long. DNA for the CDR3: TGCAGTGCTAGGACTAGCGGGGTCTTATACAATGAGCAGTTCTTC. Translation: CSARTSGVLYNEQFF.

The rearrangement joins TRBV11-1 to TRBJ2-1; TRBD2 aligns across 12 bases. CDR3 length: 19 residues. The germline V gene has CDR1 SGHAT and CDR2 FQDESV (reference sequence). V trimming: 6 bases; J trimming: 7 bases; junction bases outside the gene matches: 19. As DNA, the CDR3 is TGTGCCAGCAGTCCGAAATCCGGGACTAGCGGGTGGTTCGGGAATGAGCAGTTCTTC. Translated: CASSPKSGTSGWFGNEQFF.

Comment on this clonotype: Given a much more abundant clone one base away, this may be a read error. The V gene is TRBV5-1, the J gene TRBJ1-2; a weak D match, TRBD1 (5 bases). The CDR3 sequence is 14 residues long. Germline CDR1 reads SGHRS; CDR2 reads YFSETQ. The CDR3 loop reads CAGSLTRDADGYTF. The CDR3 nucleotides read TGCGCCGGCAGCCTCACCAGGGACGCGGATGGCTACACCTTC.

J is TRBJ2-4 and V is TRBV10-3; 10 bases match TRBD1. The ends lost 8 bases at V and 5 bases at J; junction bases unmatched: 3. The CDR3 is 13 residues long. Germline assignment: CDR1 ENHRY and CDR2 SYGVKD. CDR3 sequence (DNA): TGTGCCATCTCTGGGACAGGGGAAAACATTCAGTACTTC. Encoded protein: CAISGTGENIQYF.

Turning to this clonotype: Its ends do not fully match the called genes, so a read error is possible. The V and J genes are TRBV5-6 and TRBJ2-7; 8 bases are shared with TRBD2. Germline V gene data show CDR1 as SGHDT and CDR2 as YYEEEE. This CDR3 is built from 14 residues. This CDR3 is CACSSGGLGDEQYF. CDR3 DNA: TGTGCCTGCAGCTCGGGGGGGTTAGGTGACGAGCAGTACTTC.

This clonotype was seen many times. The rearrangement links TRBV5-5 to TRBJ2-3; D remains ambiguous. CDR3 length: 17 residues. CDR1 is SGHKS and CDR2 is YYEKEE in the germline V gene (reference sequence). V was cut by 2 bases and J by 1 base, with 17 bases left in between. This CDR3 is CASSFSVISVRTDTQYF. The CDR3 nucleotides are TGTGCCAGCAGCTTTTCGGTAATCTCAGTACGCACAGATACGCAGTATTTT.

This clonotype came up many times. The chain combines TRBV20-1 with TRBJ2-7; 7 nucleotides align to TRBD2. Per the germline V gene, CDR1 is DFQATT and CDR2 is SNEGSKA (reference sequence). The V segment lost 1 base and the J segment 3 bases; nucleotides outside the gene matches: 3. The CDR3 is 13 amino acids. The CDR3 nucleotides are TGCAGTGCTAGAGGTTGGGGGGGCTACGAGCAGTACTTC. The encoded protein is CSARGWGGYEQYF.

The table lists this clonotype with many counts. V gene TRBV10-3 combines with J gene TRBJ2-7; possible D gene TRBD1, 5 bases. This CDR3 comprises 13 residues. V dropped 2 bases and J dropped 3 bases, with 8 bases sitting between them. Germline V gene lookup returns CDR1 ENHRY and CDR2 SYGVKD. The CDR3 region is CAISEGASYEQYF. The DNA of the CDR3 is TGTGCCATCAGTGAGGGGGCTAGCTACGAGCAGTACTTC.

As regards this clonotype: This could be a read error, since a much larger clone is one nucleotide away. CDR3 bases: TGTGTCAGCAGTTTACATAGCAATCAGCCCCAGCATTTT. It specifies CVSSLHSNQPQHF. This chain uses TRBV12-3 or TRBV12-4 with TRBJ1-5, with D hard to call. The CDR3 loop spans 13 amino acids.

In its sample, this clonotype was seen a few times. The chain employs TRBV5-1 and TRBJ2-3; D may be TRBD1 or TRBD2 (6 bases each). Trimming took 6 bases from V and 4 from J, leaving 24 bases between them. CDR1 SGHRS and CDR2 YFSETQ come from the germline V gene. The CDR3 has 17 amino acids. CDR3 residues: CASNLISGAPNADTQYF. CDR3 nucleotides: TGCGCCAGCAACCTCATTTCGGGGGCCCCAAACGCAGATACGCAGTATTTT. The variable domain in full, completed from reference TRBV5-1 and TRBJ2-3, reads KAGVTQTPRYLIKTRGQQVTLSCSPISGHRSVSWYQQTPGQGLQFLFEYFSETQRNKGNFPGRFSGRQFSNSRSEMNVSTLELGDSALYLCASNLISGAPNADTQYFGPGTRLTVL.

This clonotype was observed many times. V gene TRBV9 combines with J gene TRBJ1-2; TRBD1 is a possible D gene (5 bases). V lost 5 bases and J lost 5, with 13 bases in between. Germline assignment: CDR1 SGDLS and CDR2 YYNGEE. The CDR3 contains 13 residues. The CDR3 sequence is CASSGSGGYGYTF. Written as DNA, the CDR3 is TGTGCCAGCAGTGGAAGCGGGGGGTATGGCTACACCTTC.

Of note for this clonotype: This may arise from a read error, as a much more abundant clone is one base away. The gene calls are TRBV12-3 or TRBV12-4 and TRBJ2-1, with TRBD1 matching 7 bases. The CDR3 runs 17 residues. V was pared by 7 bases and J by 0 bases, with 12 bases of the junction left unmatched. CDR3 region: CASTSPSRGYSYNEQFF. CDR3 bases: TGTGCCAGCACCTCGCCTAGCAGGGGGTACTCCTACAATGAGCAGTTCTTC.

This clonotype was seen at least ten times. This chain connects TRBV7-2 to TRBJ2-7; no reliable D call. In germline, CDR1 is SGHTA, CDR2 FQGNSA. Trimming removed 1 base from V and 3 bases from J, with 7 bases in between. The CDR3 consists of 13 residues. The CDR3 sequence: CASSLDSDYEQYF. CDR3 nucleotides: TGTGCCAGCAGCTTAGACTCAGACTACGAGCAGTACTTC.

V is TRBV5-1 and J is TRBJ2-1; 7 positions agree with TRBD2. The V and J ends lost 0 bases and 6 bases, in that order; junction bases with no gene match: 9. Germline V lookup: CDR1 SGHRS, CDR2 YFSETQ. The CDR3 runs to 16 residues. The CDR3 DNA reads TGCGCCAGCAGCTTGGCCCCGGGACCGGGGGGCAATGAGCAGTTCTTC. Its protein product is CASSLAPGPGGNEQFF.